The clone carrying this TCR beta chain came up once. Its antigen is not known. With V trimmed by 3 bases and J by 3 bases, 7 bases remained unmatched. The germline V gene encodes CDR1 SGHRS and CDR2 YFSETQ. This CDR3 contains 17 residues. These data originate in a study of cytomegalovirus exposure and HLA in healthy donors. At the level of the study: Membership in the Caucasian-associated ancestry cluster was found for 81% of 398 genotyped donors. Study results and caveats: The analysis excluded some indistinguishable V segments, including TRBV6-2 and TRBV6-3.

PCR was performed using 60 Vbeta and 13 Jbeta primers. Here immunoSEQ multiplex PCR was the method, and the copy in TCRdb shows in-frame clones only, minus some. This table has some 250,000 clones, around 81% appearing once. Sequencing was done on a sample of PBMCs. This TCR was sampled from a woman aged 55-70 years in good health and CMV-seropositive. The chain couples TRBV5-1 to TRBJ2-2, with 11 nucleotides matching TRBD1. DNA of the CDR3: TGCGCCAGCAGCTGGACAGGGGGCGTTGCGGACACCGGGGAGCTGTTTTTT. As protein: CASSWTGGVADTGELFF.